One T cell receptor (beta chain) is described in this entry. This clone is termed medium-sized (0.01 to 0.1%). Its target antigen remains unknown. No much larger clone exists at a distance of one base, and base qualities are not known. The CDR3 measures 14 amino acids from cysteine to phenylalanine. Left in the record is the CDR3 DNA by itself, 42 bases read in frame from the first base. Based on the germline V gene, the CDR1 and CDR2 sequences are MNHEY and SVGAGI. Trimming accounts for 6 bases at V and 0 bases at J, while the number of junction bases matched to no gene is 4. The data belong to a study of cytomegalovirus exposure and HLA in healthy donors (dated by TCRdb to the late 2010s). Context from the whole study: An earlier analysis of around 600 of the donors reported more than 250 Gb of sequence data and roughly 110 million unique TCR beta sequences from roughly 180 million T cells. An early release that covered more than 550 HLA-typed donors contained approximately 290 gigabases of sequencing data and 85 million to 100 million unique TCR sequences. Of the roughly 410 genotyped donors, less than 90% were placed in the genetic ancestry cluster associated with self-reported Caucasian donors. The study aimed to test whether signatures of past pathogen exposure could be identified by cataloging public T cell receptors. The T cell repertoires of some 670 subjects were profiled by immunosequencing and related to cytomegalovirus serostatus. A separate validation cohort of 100 to 150 different subjects was used in addition to the approximately 700-subject first cohort. The study combined high-throughput TCR immunosequencing, statistical association of individual TCRs with disease status, and machine learning to predict cytomegalovirus infection status. To study patterns of TCR occurrence, a later analysis re-analyzed previously published TCR beta repertoires from more than 550 donors and added high-resolution HLA genotyping. In the later analysis, no new phenotypic data were used to find candidate immune exposures; instead, reliance was placed on TCR beta sequences and their occurrence across donors. In an earlier analysis of a few hundred of the donors, high-throughput TCR beta sequencing was used to judge whether each TCR beta V gene segment behaved as functional or pseudogenic. Donor age, sex, ethnicity and CMV serostatus were compiled together with the repertoire data. A later genetic analysis took genome-wide SNP genotypes for about 55% of the 666 donors and used that subset as a discovery cohort. Every discovery cohort repertoire had been produced on one sequencing platform. HLA typing covered class I and class II loci at four-digit resolution. Typing coverage differed by locus: A, B, C, DRB1 and DQB1 were typed in roughly 620-630 donors, DQA1 in around 500, DPA1 in 606, and DPB1 in 400 to 480. Four or five DR-DQ haplotypes were handled as single units for association and clustering because linkage in the cohort was strong. On average, roughly 240,000 unique TCR beta nucleotide sequences were sequenced per donor among roughly 430 genotyped donors of the cohort, with approximately 18% of those sequences being non-productive.

The paper's findings and limits, for the study overall: According to a later analysis, parvovirus B19, influenza, CMV and Epstein-Barr virus appeared linked to several top co-occurrence clusters. While some public TCRs were present in many individuals, most TCR sequences turned up only very rarely across donors. A few of the identified cytomegalovirus-associated TCR beta chains were confirmed in vitro to be specific for cytomegalovirus antigens. In an earlier analysis of around 600 of the donors, most TCR beta V segments appeared in productive rearrangements about 90% or about 30% of the time, broadly matching IMGT annotations. In both the original and validation cohorts, the classifier was reported to diagnose cytomegalovirus status with high specificity and sensitivity. Linkage disequilibrium might explain the correlated functional status among segregating V segments, but an unknown experimental factor could not be ruled out. Immune exposure information for the cohort was limited to CMV serostatus. According to a later genetic analysis, donors in an Asian-associated ancestry cluster had fewer N-insertions in productive TCRs than the approximately 650-donor mean. A further reported finding was that TCR beta sequences accurately predicted the HLA-A and HLA-B alleles for most subjects in the first cohort. About 17 rarely observed V segments, including chromosome 9 orphons, were excluded from the earlier analysis of approximately 500 of the donors because counts were too low. Strong co-occurrence of HLA alleles, especially DR and DQ, made assigning TCR associations to individual alleles difficult. The cohort was sequenced for TCR beta chains only, and without alpha or paired-chain data the features that could be detected were limited. An association between a missense DCLRE1C variant and V-gene and J-gene trimming of TCR beta chains was found in a later genetic analysis and replicated in an independent cohort. The sequencing pipeline was judged likely to have produced a cluster of highly shared sequence variants as a technical artifact. In a later analysis, HLA-associated TCR beta chains were found to be more clonally expanded and to have lower generation probabilities than equally common non-associated chains. The presence/absence analyses assumed that sequencing depth was roughly uniform across donors, and that assumption may not be true. Some IMGT-functional V segments, including TRBV6-2 and TRBV6-3, could not be told apart with the 87-base-pair reads, so those segments were excluded. According to a later analysis, TCR association rates differed among HLA loci, with DRB1 alleles showing the most associated TCRs and HLA-C alleles showing the fewest. According to a later analysis, most CMV-associated TCR beta chains appeared to be HLA-restricted, and the HLA associations seemed to be driven largely by CMV exposure. At a false discovery rate of 0.05, a later analysis linked fewer than 20,000 TCR beta sequences to specific HLA alleles. According to the authors, the approach could potentially be generalized to other disease states and immunological phenotypes. Because HLA typing was missing for some donors at each locus, association tests included only the typed subset. The study listed 150 to 200 TCR beta chains as associated with cytomegalovirus.

The library relied on the immunoSEQ multiplex PCR assay. The multiplex PCR relied on a mix of 60 forward primers for TCR Vbeta segments and 13 reverse primers for TCR Jbeta segments. Amplification of the CDR3 region of rearranged TCR beta genes was performed with a multiplex PCR assay on genomic DNA. On the Illumina HiSeq System, the amplified TCR beta libraries were sequenced as 87-base-pair reads. Turning to the authors' computational methods: Across the roughly 670 repertoires, a later analysis counted 60 million to 90 million unique TCR beta chains, around 10 million of which were shared by at least two donors. Raw reads were error-corrected and collapsed into unique sequences by a nearest-neighbor algorithm in which closely related sequences were merged to remove PCR and sequencing errors. To assign V, D and J gene segments, CDR3 sequences were aligned to IMGT reference sequences. For a sequence to be retained, a match of at least six nucleotides to both a V gene segment and a J gene segment was required. A rearrangement was called productive if the CDR3 had no stop codons and remained in frame with V and J, and every other rearrangement was called non-productive. Following IMGT convention, CDR3 was defined as the stretch from the second conserved V-encoded cysteine to the conserved J-encoded phenylalanine. Sequences without an unambiguous match to a single V gene segment were excluded from the earlier analysis of about 600 of the donors. An earlier analysis of some 500 of the donors classified V segments as functional when productive rearrangements were above 56.7% and as segregating when the standard deviation between donors was above 5%. A statistical classification framework was developed to diagnose cytomegalovirus status using the catalog of TCR beta chain sequences. A later analysis assigned V and J genes by comparing TCR nucleotide sequences with IMGT/GENE-DB human TR gene sequences. The TCRdist pipeline was used in a later analysis to assign CDR3 sequences and most-parsimonious VDJ recombination scenarios. In a later analysis, every TCR beta chain was defined by the combination of its CDR3 amino acid sequence and its V-gene family, and reads without a unique V-gene family were dropped. In a later analysis, nearly 600 highly shared, low-generation-probability nucleotide sequences were removed to address suspected cross-contamination and a sequencing artifact. For each public chain, a later analysis derived a clonal expansion index from normalized ranks of inferred template counts within each repertoire. In a later analysis, generation probabilities were computed with a VDJ recombination model fitted to out-of-frame rearrangements, and the resulting probabilities were checked against IGoR. In a later analysis, TCR-TCR, TCR-HLA and TCR-CMV co-occurrence was scored with hypergeometric tests, and a repertoire-size bias correction was applied to TCR pairs. A later analysis estimated false discovery rates by permuting HLA or CMV assignments 20 times. In a later analysis, co-occurring TCRs were grouped with DBSCAN, and TCRdist sequence similarity was added when clustering was performed within HLA-allele-positive subsets. Repertoires with fewer than 30,000 or more than 120,000 public chains were left out of co-occurrence clustering, as were about five repertoires with anomalous nucleotide sharing. This immuneACCESS table, as held by TCRdb, lists in-frame sequences with V and J called but not all clones. Of the missing ones, under half trace to an unresolved V gene in checked studies; the others have no known cause. D and trimming were read from the DNA, whereas the V and J calls and clone size are those reported in that table. Across this sample there are roughly 150,000 clones, with about four fifths seen only once. Approximately 1.5% of the sample is held by the ten biggest clonotypes.

The cohort comprised around 700 healthy bone marrow donors. Cohort members were all nominally healthy when sampled, although unrecorded immune exposures were likely present. The donor tested CMV seropositive and was one of the 289 seropositive cohort members. A peripheral blood sample was provided by each donor, and peripheral blood mononuclear cells were used for TCR beta sequencing. The Qiagen DNeasy Blood Extraction Kit was used to extract genomic DNA from the blood cell samples. The sequencing sample was made of PBMCs. The chain uses TRBV6-5 and TRBJ2-7, with 8 bases aligning to TRBD1. This clonotype was sampled from a girl between 10 and 17 years old in good health and CMV-seropositive. Here the CDR3 is given as CASSRDRSSYEQYF. The nucleotides are TGTGCCAGCAGCCGGGACAGGAGCTCCTACGAGCAGTACTTC.